Below are 23 T cell receptor beta chains sequenced from a single sample in a study of T cells in Graves' hyperthyroidism and ophthalmopathy. The TCR beta CDR3 regions underwent amplification using RNA transcripts as the source. In the first-round RT-PCR of the TCR CDR3, the HTBI primer set was used. TCRdb processed the multiplex PCR reads anew with MiXCR; each CDR3 protein has one entry. The repertoire has hundreds of thousands of distinct CDR3 sequences, approximately 13% of them found once; the top ten carry around a tenth. The sequenced sample was blood. The receptors come from a woman under 30 with Graves' hyperthyroidism.

Ten or more counts support this clonotype. The chain carries TRBV20-1 and TRBJ2-7, with 8 bases matching TRBD1. The CDR3 runs to 14 residues. Germline V CDR1 and CDR2: DFQATT, SNEGSKA (reference sequence). With V trimmed by 2 bases and J by 1 base, 4 bases remained unmatched. The CDR3 region has the DNA TGCAGTGCTAGAAGGACAGGGAAATCCTACGAGCAGTACTTC. As protein: CSARRTGKSYEQYF.

As for this clonotype: This sequence may be a read error, since a much larger clone differs from it by one base. The chain carries TRBV7-3 and TRBJ2-1; 7 nucleotides agree with TRBD1. V lost 3 bases and J lost 6; bases outside the gene matches: 2. CDR1 and CDR2 from the germline V gene are SGHTA and FQGTGA. This CDR3 has 13 residues. The CDR3 nucleotides are TGTGCCAGCAGCTTTAGGACAGGCAATGAGCAGTTCTTC. Protein product: CASSFRTGNEQFF.

This clonotype came up many times. The chain carries TRBV6-1 and TRBJ1-1, with TRBD1 matching 7 bases. This CDR3 is 14 amino acids long. In germline, CDR1 is MNHNS, CDR2 SASEGT. J lost 0 bases, V lost 6 bases, and 4 bases had no gene match. The chain's CDR3 is CASRYGQVNTEAFF. CDR3 nucleotides: TGTGCCAGCAGATACGGACAGGTGAACACTGAAGCTTTCTTT.

At least ten counts were recorded for this clonotype. J is TRBJ2-7 and V is TRBV28; no definite D call. Per germline, CDR1 MDHEN and CDR2 SYDVKM. Deletions cut 1 base from V and 1 base from J, with 11 bases between. The CDR3 spans 15 residues. The CDR3 coding sequence is TGTGCCAGCAGTTTATATGCAGCTGGTTCCTACGAGCAGTACTTC. It encodes CASSLYAAGSYEQYF.

For this clonotype: This may come from a read error, since a much larger clone is one base off. The chain uses TRBV9 and TRBJ1-1; no firm D call. Trimming cost V 4 bases and J 6 bases, with 16 bases left between them. The CDR3 is 14 residues long. Germline V gives CDR1 SGDLS, CDR2 YYNGEE. CDR3 amino acids: CASSHGPNGAEAFF. The CDR3 nucleotides are TGTGCCAGCAGCCACGGACCCAACGGGGCTGAAGCTTTCTTT.

This clonotype was picked up many times. This chain connects TRBV6-1 to TRBJ1-2, with D possibly TRBD1 on 6 matching bases. V shed 5 bases and J shed 6 bases, with 25 bases lying between them. The CDR3 is made up of 17 amino acids. Per the germline V gene, CDR1 is MNHNS and CDR2 is SASEGT. The CDR3 is CASSSRMGGRLGDGYTF. The CDR3 bases are TGTGCCAGCAGTTCCCGGATGGGGGGCCGGCTGGGGGATGGCTACACCTTC.

This clonotype showed up many times. The chain has TRBV12-3 or TRBV12-4 and TRBJ2-5; D may match TRBD1 or TRBD2 (6 bases each). Trimming removed 5 bases from V and 5 bases from J, with 24 bases in between. The CDR3 sequence is 17 residues long. CDR3 DNA sequence: TGTGCCAGCAGTCTACATGATCAGGGGTTAGGAGGGGAGACCCAGTACTTC. It specifies CASSLHDQGLGGETQYF.

The chain links TRBV6-1 to TRBJ2-2; weak D call: TRBD2 (6 bases). V was cut by 6 bases and J by 3 bases, with 14 bases left in between. The CDR3 runs 15 residues. The germline gives CDR1 MNHNS, CDR2 SASEGT. The DNA for the CDR3 is TGTGCCAGCAGCGGGGCAGGAGGGTACACCGGGGAGCTGTTTTTT. Translating gives CASSGAGGYTGELFF.

The chain combines TRBV20-1 with TRBJ1-4, with 8 positions matching TRBD1. Germline V gives CDR1 DFQATT, CDR2 SNEGSKA (reference sequence). V lost 4 bases to trimming and J lost 1 base; unmatched junction nucleotides: 17. This CDR3 has 19 residues. CDR3 bases: TGCAGTGCTACGCGGGACAGGTCCCGTCGTGAGGAAACTAATGAAAAACTGTTTTTT. Residues: CSATRDRSRREETNEKLFF.

This clonotype came up many times. The chain employs TRBV20-1 and TRBJ2-7; D remains ambiguous. Germline V gene data show CDR1 as DFQATT and CDR2 as SNEGSKA (reference sequence). CDR3 size: 11 residues. Trimming took off 7 bases at V and 3 bases at J, with 10 bases between the two ends. The CDR3 is CSVVYNYEQYF. The CDR3 DNA reads TGCAGTGTCGTCTACAACTACGAGCAGTACTTC.

J is TRBJ2-7 and V is TRBV5-6, with 10 bases identical to TRBD2. J gave up 2 bases and V 1 base, and 12 bases lay outside the gene matches. From germline, CDR1 is SGHDT and CDR2 YYEEEE. The CDR3 has 18 amino acids. CDR3 loop: CASSLIRTGTSDPYEQYF. CDR3 in DNA: TGTGCCAGCAGCTTGATCCGGACCGGGACTAGCGACCCCTACGAGCAGTACTTC.

In its sample, this clonotype was seen many times. V gene TRBV12-3 or TRBV12-4 combines with J gene TRBJ2-3; D is possibly TRBD1 (6 bases). V dropped 2 bases and J dropped 0 bases, with 12 bases sitting between them. The CDR3 spans 16 residues. CDR3 sequence reads: CASSLWWGTSTDTQYF. In DNA form, the CDR3 reads TGTGCCAGCAGTTTATGGTGGGGGACAAGCACAGATACGCAGTATTTT.

In its sample, this clonotype was seen many times. J is TRBJ2-5 and V is TRBV20-1; TRBD1 matches 9 bases. Trimming cost V 3 bases and J 5 bases; bases outside gene matches: 10. CDR3 length: 15 amino acids. Germline-derived CDR1 and CDR2 are DFQATT and SNEGSKA (reference sequence). The CDR3: CSASPPGQGGETQYF. DNA of the CDR3: TGCAGTGCTAGTCCCCCGGGACAGGGAGGGGAGACCCAGTACTTC.

In regard to this clonotype: It may be a read error: a sequence one base away is much more abundant. The DNA for the CDR3 is TGTGGCAGCTCCCCCGGGACGGCCTTGGGATCACCCCTCCACTTT. Translated, it gives CGSSPGTALGSPLHF. This chain joins TRBV28 and TRBJ1-6; tentative D call: TRBD1 (5 bases). The germline gives CDR1 MDHEN, CDR2 SYDVKM. The CDR3 sequence is 15 residues long. The whole variable domain, remainder taken from reference TRBV28 and TRBJ1-6, is DVKVTQSSRYLVKRTGEKVFLECVQDMDHENMFWYRQDPGLGLRLIYFSYDVKMKEKGDIPEGYSVSREKKERFSLILESASTNQTSMYLCGSSPGTALGSPLHFGNGTRLTVT.

This clonotype was observed a handful of times. V gene TRBV30 combines with J gene TRBJ2-1; weak D call: TRBD2 (6 bases). V lost 8 bases and J 4 bases, leaving 9 bases between the germline ends. Germline lookup yields CDR1 GTSNPN and CDR2 SVGIG (reference sequence). The CDR3 totals 11 residues. The CDR3 here is CAGGEYNEQFF. The CDR3 region has the DNA TGTGCCGGAGGGGAATACAATGAGCAGTTCTTC.

This clonotype turned up a few times. This chain connects TRBV27 to TRBJ2-1; 8 bases are a match to TRBD1. The CDR3 sequence is 14 residues long. J was trimmed by 6 bases and V by 8 bases; bases with no gene match: 9. Germline-derived CDR1 and CDR2 are MNHEY and SMNVEV (reference sequence). The CDR3 bases are TGTGCCAGCGCCAGACAGGGGTTGGGCAATGAGCAGTTCTTC. It translates to CASARQGLGNEQFF.

This clonotype was detected ten times or more. The chain employs TRBV27 and TRBJ1-1, with D tentatively TRBD1 (5 bases). V lost 3 bases to trimming and J lost 1 base, with 15 bases between them. Per the germline V gene, CDR1 is MNHEY and CDR2 is SMNVEV (reference sequence). CDR3 length: 16 amino acids. The CDR3 spells CASSFPGAEGNTEAFF. The CDR3 DNA reads TGTGCCAGCAGTTTCCCCGGGGCCGAAGGGAACACTGAAGCTTTCTTT.

This chain connects TRBV5-1 to TRBJ2-5, with D perhaps TRBD2 (6 bases). V was cut by 3 bases and J by 5 bases, with 14 bases left in between. The CDR3 totals 14 residues. CDR1 is SGHRS, CDR2 YFSETQ, per germline. The CDR3 DNA is TGCGCCAGCAGCTCCGGGGGATCTGAGGAGACCCAGTACTTC. As protein: CASSSGGSEETQYF.

This clonotype showed up many times. The chain employs TRBV6-1 and TRBJ2-3; D remains unclear. Germline V gene sequence: CDR1 MNHNS, CDR2 SASEGT. The CDR3 loop spans 12 amino acids. The V end lost 4 bases, the J end lost 6 bases, and 8 bases lay between the germline ends. CDR3 sequence: CASSASGDTQYF. CDR3 DNA sequence: TGTGCCAGCAGTGCGTCCGGGGATACGCAGTATTTT.

In this sample, this clonotype turned up many times. The CDR3 region is CASSGTRNSPLHF. In DNA, the CDR3 is TGTGCCAGCAGCGGGACACGCAATTCACCCCTCCACTTT. The gene calls are TRBV25-1 and TRBJ1-6, with D tentatively TRBD1 (6 bases). CDR3 length equals 13 residues. CDR1 is MGHDK, CDR2 SYGVNS, per germline. Trimming removed 6 bases at V and 7 bases at J, with 10 bases between.

The chain employs TRBV5-8 and TRBJ2-5; D ambiguous. CDR1 and CDR2 (germline): SGHTS, YDEGEE. V lost 1 base, J lost 3 bases, and 7 bases lay in between. The CDR3 loop spans 13 amino acids. DNA for the CDR3: TGTGCCAGCAGCTTGAGAGTCAAAGAGACCCAGTACTTC. Protein sequence: CASSLRVKETQYF.

This clonotype appeared many times. The chain combines TRBV25-1 with TRBJ1-1, with a possible D match to TRBD1 (5 bases). V was pared by 7 bases and J by 3 bases, with 27 bases between. Germline values: CDR1 MGHDK, CDR2 SYGVNS. The CDR3 covers 18 residues. This CDR3 is CASKKIEQVGSRDTEAFF. The CDR3 DNA sequence: TGTGCCAGCAAAAAGATCGAACAGGTCGGTTCCCGAGACACTGAAGCTTTCTTT.

Ten or more counts support this clonotype. The genes are TRBV29-1 and TRBJ1-1; TRBD1 matches at 9 bases. CDR3 length: 16 amino acids. Germline assignment: CDR1 SQVTM and CDR2 ANQGSEA. V trimming: 6 bases; J trimming: 1 base; junction bases outside the gene matches: 12. CDR3 in amino acids: CSVRPNLGQGNTEAFF. CDR3 nucleotide sequence: TGCAGCGTCCGACCGAACCTGGGACAGGGGAACACTGAAGCTTTCTTT.